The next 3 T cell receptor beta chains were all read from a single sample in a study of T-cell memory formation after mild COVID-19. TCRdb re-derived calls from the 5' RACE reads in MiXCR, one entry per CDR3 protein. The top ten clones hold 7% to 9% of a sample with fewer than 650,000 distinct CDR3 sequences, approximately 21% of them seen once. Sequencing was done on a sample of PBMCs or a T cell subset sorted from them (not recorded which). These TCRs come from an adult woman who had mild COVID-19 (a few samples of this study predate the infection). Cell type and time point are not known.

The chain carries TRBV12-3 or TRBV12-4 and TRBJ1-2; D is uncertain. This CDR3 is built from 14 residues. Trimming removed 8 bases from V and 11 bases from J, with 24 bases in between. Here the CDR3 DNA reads TGTGCCAGCCTTGGTGAAACGGGAGATTTGGGATACACCTTC. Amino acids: CASLGETGDLGYTF.

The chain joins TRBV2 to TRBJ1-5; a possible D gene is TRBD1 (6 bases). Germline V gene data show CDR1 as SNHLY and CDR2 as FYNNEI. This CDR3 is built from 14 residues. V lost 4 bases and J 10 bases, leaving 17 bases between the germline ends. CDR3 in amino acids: CASSVGARGGPQHF. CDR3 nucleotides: TGTGCCAGCAGTGTCGGGGCCAGGGGTGGACCCCAGCATTTT.

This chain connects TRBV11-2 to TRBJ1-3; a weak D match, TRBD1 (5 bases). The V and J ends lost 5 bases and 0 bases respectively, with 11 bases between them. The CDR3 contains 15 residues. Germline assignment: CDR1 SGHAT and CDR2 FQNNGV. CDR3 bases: TGTGCCAGCAGCCTTAAGGGGTTCTCTGGAAACACCATATATTTT. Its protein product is CASSLKGFSGNTIYF. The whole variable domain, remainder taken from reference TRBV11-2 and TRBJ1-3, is EAGVAQSPRYKIIEKRQSVAFWCNPISGHATLYWYQQILGQGPKLLIQFQNNGVVDDSQLPKDRFSAERLKGVDSTLKIQPAKLEDSAVYLCASSLKGFSGNTIYFGEGSWLTVV.